The subject of this entry is one T cell receptor beta chain. The record originates from a study of blood T cell repertoires in COVID-19. Study context: From T cells, B-cell-depleted T cells, or PBMCs came the material, which was cDNA or gDNA.

In the original analysis: Reference gene primer amplification in the assay estimated nucleated cell counts. Measured with immunoSEQ multiplex PCR; TCRdb has only the in-frame clones, and not every one. V and J calls and clone size are as listed in that table; D and trimming were resolved from the DNA. The data show 450,000 or so clones, roughly nine tenths seen once. Germline-derived CDR1 and CDR2 are MGHRA and YSYEKL. The CDR3 runs 16 residues. The V and J ends lost 1 base and 5 bases respectively, with 14 bases between them. The receptor was derived from a man aged 18 to 29 with COVID-19, enrolled during active disease. The sequencing sample was made of peripheral blood. This chain links TRBV4-1 with TRBJ1-4, with TRBD1 as a possible D gene (5 bases). CDR3 in amino acids: CASSQGAGGVNEKLFF. The DNA of the CDR3 is TGCGCCAGCAGCCAAGGGGCGGGGGGGGTAAATGAAAAACTGTTTTTT.